This T cell receptor (beta chain) is drawn from a study of blood T cell repertoires in COVID-19 (dated by TCRdb to about 2020). The study in broad terms: Samples from collaborators originated in the United States, Italy and Spain and spanned both the acute and convalescent phases of COVID-19. The material from the prospective study consisted of cDNA or gDNA derived from T cells, B-cell-depleted T cells, or PBMCs. Deeply sampled blood TCRbeta repertoires from subjects exposed to, actively infected with, or recovered from COVID-19 were included in the dataset. A freely available public database, intended as a resource for researchers studying the immune response to SARS-CoV-2, is where the repertoires were released. Samples were obtained from the ongoing ImmuneRACE study (first 160 participants) and from over a thousand subjects provided by 6 global collaborators. Nearly every sample came with metadata listing a de-identified subject ID, COVID-19 status, age in years and sex. Where available, HLA class I and class II types were obtained from metadata supplied by the sample provider rather than from assay-based typing.

The full study reports these points: Clinical and demographic metadata were provided uncurated, with the amount varying by source and participant.

This clone appeared once. The target of this receptor is not known. Base qualities were left out, and no much larger clone turns up one base away. TCRbeta CDR3 regions were amplified from genomic DNA using the immunoSEQ Assay, a bias-controlled multiplex PCR. From the authors' description of their analysis: The number of nucleated cells in each sample was estimated by amplification of reference gene primers within the assay. To quantify the absolute abundance of each unique TCRbeta CDR3 rearrangement, sequence reads were collapsed and filtered. For each sample, productive Simpson clonality was calculated as the square root of Simpson's diversity index across productive rearrangements. This is the immuneACCESS table as TCRdb keeps it, with only in-frame sequences that have V and J called. A part of the clones is gone; compared with another copy, unresolved V genes explain less than half, and the rest is unexplained. V and J calls and clone size come straight from that table; D and trimming were deduced from the DNA. The sample has 200,000 or so clones on record, around 88% of them singletons. The leading ten clones occupy 2% to 2.5% of the sample.

Trimming removed 2 bases from V and 2 bases from J, leaving 7 bases between the germline ends. The CDR3 contains 13 residues, cysteine and phenylalanine counted. CDR3 DNA only is kept here, 39 bases in frame from base 1. For CDR1 and CDR2, the germline V gene lists SGHDT and YYEEEE. Participants in the prospective study were aged 18 to 89 years, lived in some 24 United States geographic areas, and enrolled through a virtual design. Cohort assignment in the prospective study relied on participant-reported clinical history from a screening survey and a study questionnaire. In the prospective study, mobile phlebotomists collected whole blood, serum and a nasopharyngeal or oropharyngeal swab from each participant. Prospective study participants could optionally give additional blood draws and questionnaires over an approximately 2-month period. Before DNA extraction, blood samples from the prospective study were shipped at room temperature or frozen.

This TCR was sampled from a woman in her thirties or forties with acute COVID-19. The specimen was PBMCs or T cells enriched from blood (not recorded which). The rearrangement joined TRBV5-6 to TRBJ2-5, with the D gene call left open. The nucleotide sequence reads TGTGCCAGCAGCTTTGGGCAACAAGAGACCCAGTACTTC. It translates to CASSFGQQETQYF.